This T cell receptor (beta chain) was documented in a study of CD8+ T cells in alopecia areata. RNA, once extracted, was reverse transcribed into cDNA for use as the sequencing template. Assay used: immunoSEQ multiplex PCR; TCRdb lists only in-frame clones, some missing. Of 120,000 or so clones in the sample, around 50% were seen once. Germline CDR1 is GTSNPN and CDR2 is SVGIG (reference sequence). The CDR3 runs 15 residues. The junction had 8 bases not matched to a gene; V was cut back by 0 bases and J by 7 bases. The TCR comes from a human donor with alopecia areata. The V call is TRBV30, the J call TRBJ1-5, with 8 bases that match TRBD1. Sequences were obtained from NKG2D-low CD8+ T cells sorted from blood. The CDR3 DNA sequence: TGTGCCTGGAGTGTAGGTACAGGGGGAGGCCAGCCCCAGCATTTT. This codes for CAWSVGTGGGQPQHF.